A single sample gave rise to the 5 T cell receptor beta chains below, sequenced in a study of T cell repertoires in cytomegalovirus infection (dated by TCRdb to about 2019). Their antigens remain unidentified. The sequencing machine was an Illumina HiSeq 1500. The public reads were reanalyzed by TCRdb: fastp trimming at Q25, MiXCR alignment, in-frame beta chains only. Entries that share a CDR3 protein sequence are merged under the most common genes and DNA. In all, the sample holds 300,000 to 400,000 distinct CDR3 sequences, and under 35% of those were seen once. 20% of the sample is held by the ten biggest clonotypes. In light of the paper, this sample's treatment or condition label describes: in vitro stimulation with specific CMV peptide epitopes to enrich CMV-specific T cells. The sample consisted of cultured PBMCs, taken from culture after CMV antigen stimulation. Receptor source: a human donor in good health (CMV status not recorded). Some clones in this sample may be carry-over from other donors' samples.

This sequence joins TRBV20-1 and TRBJ1-5; 7 bases match TRBD1. Germline lookup yields CDR1 DFQATT and CDR2 SNEGSKA (reference sequence). CDR3 length: 15 amino acids. The trim removed 1 base at V and 4 bases at J, leaving 7 bases unmatched. Here the CDR3 DNA reads TGCAGTGCTAGAGGAGGTCTACAGGGGAATCAGCCCCAGCATTTT. It translates to CSARGGLQGNQPQHF.

The rearrangement joins TRBV12-3 or TRBV12-4 to TRBJ2-7, with D unclear. V was clipped by 1 base and J by 2 bases, with 12 bases between them. This CDR3 contains 15 residues. Here the CDR3 reads CASSLGPTRTYEQYF. CDR3 nucleotide sequence: TGTGCCAGCAGTTTAGGCCCGACTCGAACCTACGAGCAGTACTTC.

This clonotype was seen a few times. V gene TRBV6-6 combines with J gene TRBJ2-1, with 12 nucleotides matching TRBD2. Trimming took 0 bases from V and 14 from J; bases not matched to a gene: 8. Germline assignment: CDR1 MNHNY and CDR2 SVGAGI (reference sequence). The CDR3 is 15 residues long. The chain's CDR3 is CASSYSRLAGAEEFF. The CDR3, as DNA: TGTGCCAGCAGTTACTCGAGACTAGCGGGAGCGGAGGAGTTCTTC.

The chain carries TRBV4-1 and TRBJ2-1; 10 bases match TRBD2. This CDR3 is 17 amino acids long. CDR1 MGHRA and CDR2 YSYEKL come from the germline V gene. Trimming took 2 bases from V and 4 from J; bases not matched to a gene: 8. CDR3: CASSQSGSGRSYNEQFF. CDR3 coding DNA: TGCGCCAGCAGCCAATCAGGTAGCGGGAGGTCTTACAATGAGCAGTTCTTC.

This clonotype was detected only a few times. The chain joins TRBV5-1 to TRBJ2-7; 9 bases line up with TRBD2. The CDR3 is 14 amino acids. Germline V CDR1 and CDR2: SGHRS, YFSETQ. The ends lost 4 bases at V and 1 base at J; junction bases unmatched: 3. In nucleotides, the CDR3 is TGCGCCAGCAGCCGGCGGGGGGGATCCTACGAGCAGTACTTC. Amino acid sequence: CASSRRGGSYEQYF. The full variable domain, rest sourced from reference TRBV5-1 and TRBJ2-7, is KAGVTQTPRYLIKTRGQQVTLSCSPISGHRSVSWYQQTPGQGLQFLFEYFSETQRNKGNFPGRFSGRQFSNSRSEMNVSTLELGDSALYLCASSRRGGSYEQYFGPGTRLTVT.